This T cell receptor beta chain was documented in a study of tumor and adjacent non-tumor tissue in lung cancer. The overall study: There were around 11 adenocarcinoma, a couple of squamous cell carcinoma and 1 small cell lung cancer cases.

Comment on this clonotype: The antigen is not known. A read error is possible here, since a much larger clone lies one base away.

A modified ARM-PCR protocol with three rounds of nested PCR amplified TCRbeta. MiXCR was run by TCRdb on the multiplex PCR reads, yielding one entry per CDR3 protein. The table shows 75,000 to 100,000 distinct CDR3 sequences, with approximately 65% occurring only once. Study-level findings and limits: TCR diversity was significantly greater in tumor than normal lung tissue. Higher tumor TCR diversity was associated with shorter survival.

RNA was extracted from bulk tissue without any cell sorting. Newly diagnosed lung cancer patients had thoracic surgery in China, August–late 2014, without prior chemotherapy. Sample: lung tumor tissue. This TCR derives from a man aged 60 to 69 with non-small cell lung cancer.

The DNA for the CDR3 is TGCAGTGCTAGACGAGGGGGTAAAGAGGCCCAGTACTTC. Its translation is CSARRGGKEAQYF. The chain carries TRBV20-1 and TRBJ2-5; a possible D gene is TRBD1 (6 bases). Per the germline V gene, CDR1 is DFQATT and CDR2 is SNEGSKA (reference sequence). The CDR3 length is 13 residues.